A single sample is the source of the 27 T cell receptor beta chains below, sequenced in a study of blood T cell repertoires in COVID-19. Clones were read by immunoSEQ multiplex PCR, and TCRdb kept only the in-frame ones, dropping some. The table includes tens of thousands of clones, roughly 82% detected once. Material for sequencing was peripheral blood. The origin of the receptors is a man older than 75 with active COVID-19.

Comment on this clone: This CDR3 is also generated by other DNA sequences in the sample. This chain links TRBV9 with TRBJ2-1; TRBD2 agrees at 9 bases. This CDR3 has 15 amino acids. J lost 1 base, V lost 1 base, and 0 bases had no gene match. Germline V gives CDR1 SGDLS, CDR2 YYNGEE. The CDR3 DNA reads as TGTGCCAGCAGCGTAAGCGGGGGGTCCTACAATGAGCAGTTCTTC. Encoded protein: CASSVSGGSYNEQFF. The whole variable domain, filled in from reference TRBV9 and TRBJ2-1, reads DSGVTQTPKHLITATGQRVTLRCSPRSGDLSVYWYQQSLDQGLQFLIQYYNGEERAKGNILERFSAQQFPDLHSELNLSSLELGDSALYFCASSVSGGSYNEQFFGPGTRLTVL.

This CDR3 reads CASSPDRGYGYTF. In nucleotides, the CDR3 is TGTGCCAGCAGTCCGGACAGGGGCTATGGCTACACCTTC. The chain links TRBV27 to TRBJ1-2; 9 nucleotides line up with TRBD1. This CDR3 comprises 13 residues. The V gene end was trimmed by 5 bases and the J gene end by 4 bases; junction bases not matched to a gene: 2. Germline loops: CDR1 MNHEY, CDR2 SMNVEV (reference sequence).

The chain couples TRBV5-5 to TRBJ2-3; D might be TRBD2 (6 bases). Germline CDR1 and CDR2: SGHKS and YYEKEE (reference sequence). V lost 1 base, J lost 4 bases, and 13 bases lay in between. This CDR3 region has 15 residues. CDR3: CASSLIAGWADTQYF. Here the CDR3 DNA reads TGTGCCAGCAGCTTGATTGCGGGATGGGCAGATACGCAGTATTTT.

The chain links TRBV27 to TRBJ1-2; D may be TRBD1 (6 bases). Germline CDR1 and CDR2: MNHEY and SMNVEV (reference sequence). Trimming removed 2 bases from V and 8 bases from J, with 12 bases in between. The CDR3 length is 13 residues. The CDR3 reads CASSLVGAGGYTF. In nucleotides, the CDR3 is TGTGCCAGCAGTTTAGTGGGGGCCGGCGGCTACACCTTC.

V gene TRBV6-5 combines with J gene TRBJ2-1, with 7 bases aligning to TRBD2. The CDR3 consists of 13 residues. After removal of 7 bases from V and 3 bases from J, the junction contained 3 bases not matched to a gene. Germline V gene sequence: CDR1 MNHEY, CDR2 SVGAGI. The CDR3 nucleotides read TGTGCCAGCACCGGGACTAACTACAATGAGCAGTTCTTC. Amino acid sequence: CASTGTNYNEQFF.

The rearrangement joins TRBV5-6 to TRBJ1-5; D is undetermined. The CDR3 consists of 14 residues. From germline, CDR1 is SGHDT and CDR2 YYEEEE. The V gene lost 7 bases and the J gene lost 4 bases, with 15 bases spanning the gap. Written as DNA, the CDR3 is TGTGCCAGCCGAAAAAACGGGTGGAATCAGCCCCAGCATTTT. Translated: CASRKNGWNQPQHF.

The CDR3 is CASSLGGLGQQETQYF. Here the CDR3 DNA reads TGTGCCAGCAGCTTAGGGGGGCTCGGACAACAAGAGACCCAGTACTTC. The chain carries TRBV7-2 and TRBJ2-5, with D possibly being TRBD1 (6 bases). V was cut by 1 base and J by 2 bases, with 14 bases left in between. Per the germline V gene, CDR1 is SGHTA and CDR2 is FQGNSA. This CDR3 spans 16 amino acids.

The chain couples TRBV5-1 to TRBJ2-5, with D unclear. CDR1 is SGHRS and CDR2 is YFSETQ in the germline V gene. There are 12 residues in the CDR3. V lost 5 bases and J lost 4, with 9 bases in between. Here the CDR3 DNA reads TGCGCCAGCAGTTCCTCAGGAGAGACCCAGTACTTC. Translation gives CASSSSGETQYF.

This clone was seen a few times. The chain employs TRBV6-2 or TRBV6-3 and TRBJ1-5; the D is unclear. Deletions cut 3 bases from V and 7 bases from J, with 22 bases between. Germline assignment: CDR1 MNHEY and CDR2 SVGEGT. The CDR3 runs 17 residues. CDR3 residues: CASSYLARVSGKQPQHF. As DNA, the CDR3 is TGTGCCAGCAGTTATTTGGCAAGAGTGTCAGGTAAACAGCCCCAGCATTTT.

This clone was counted ten times or more. V and J are TRBV19 and TRBJ1-2; D not certain. This CDR3 spans 16 amino acids. V dropped 6 bases and J dropped 3 bases, with 20 bases sitting between them. The germline gives CDR1 LNHDA, CDR2 SQIVND (reference sequence). The CDR3, as DNA: TGTGCCAGTAGCCTGTACGGGATAGCGGGCTACTATGGCTACACCTTC. Encoded protein: CASSLYGIAGYYGYTF.

The V and J genes are TRBV7-6 and TRBJ2-2; 11 bases are a match to TRBD2. J gave up 6 bases and V 1 base, and 7 bases lay outside the gene matches. CDR3 size: 17 residues. Germline CDR1 reads SGHVS; CDR2 reads FNYEAQ. The CDR3: CASSLDRTSGSPGELFF. CDR3 nucleotides: TGTGCCAGCAGCTTAGATCGAACTAGCGGGAGTCCCGGGGAGCTGTTTTTT.

This clone was recorded once. The gene calls are TRBV27 and TRBJ1-2, with 7 nucleotides matching TRBD1. The ends lost 6 bases at V and 4 bases at J; junction bases unmatched: 11. CDR1 is MNHEY, CDR2 SMNVEV, per germline (reference sequence). CDR3 length equals 15 residues. CDR3 in DNA: TGTGCCAGCAGCCCCGGGATACAGGGGCGCTATGGCTACACCTTC. Encoded protein: CASSPGIQGRYGYTF.

The chain joins TRBV19 to TRBJ2-7, with 9 bases aligning to TRBD1. The CDR3 consists of 17 residues. In germline, CDR1 is LNHDA, CDR2 SQIVND (reference sequence). The J segment lost 5 bases and the V segment lost 7 bases, leaving 18 bases of the junction unmatched. This CDR3 is CASNMGSGTGRGHEQYF. Here the CDR3 DNA reads TGTGCCAGTAACATGGGCTCCGGGACAGGGAGAGGTCACGAGCAGTACTTC.

V is TRBV4-2 and J is TRBJ2-3; D is undetermined. Germline V gene data show CDR1 as LGHNA and CDR2 as YNFKEQ. Trimming took off 1 base at V and 1 base at J, with 9 bases between the two ends. This CDR3 comprises 15 residues. CDR3 sequence reads: CASSQGASRTDTQYF. DNA of the CDR3: TGTGCCAGCAGCCAAGGGGCCAGCCGCACAGATACGCAGTATTTT.

The gene calls are TRBV2 and TRBJ1-5; a possible D gene is TRBD1 (5 bases). This CDR3 is 13 amino acids long. V lost 6 bases, J lost 7 bases, and 13 bases lay in between. CDR1 is SNHLY and CDR2 is FYNNEI in the germline V gene. The CDR3 is CASRYSAGQPQHF. DNA of the CDR3: TGTGCCAGCAGGTACAGTGCAGGGCAGCCCCAGCATTTT.

The table lists this clone with a count of one. The CDR3 spells CASSRKRGSAGELFF. CDR3 coding DNA: TGTGCCAGCAGCAGGAAGCGGGGATCGGCCGGGGAGCTGTTTTTT. This chain uses TRBV13 with TRBJ2-2; TRBD2 aligns across 7 bases. V lost 5 bases and J lost 6; bases outside the gene matches: 9. The CDR3 spans 15 residues. Per germline, CDR1 PRHDT and CDR2 FYEKMQ (reference sequence).

The gene calls are TRBV7-2 and TRBJ2-7; D is ambiguous. CDR3 length equals 13 residues. Trimming left V 7 bases short and J 3 bases short, with 13 bases between. Germline CDR1 and CDR2: SGHTA and FQGNSA. The DNA for the CDR3 is TGTGCCAGCACTCAGCAGCCAGGCTACGAGCAGTACTTC. Its translation: CASTQQPGYEQYF.

This sequence joins TRBV3-1 (or the pseudogene TRBV3-2) and TRBJ2-7, with D perhaps TRBD1 (6 bases). Deletions cut 4 bases from V and 3 bases from J, with 13 bases between. Germline V gene lookup returns CDR1 LGHDT and CDR2 YNNKEL (reference sequence). This CDR3 is built from 14 residues. The CDR3 DNA follows: TGTGCCAGCAGCCTATCGGGACAAGGCTACGAGCAGTACTTC. Protein sequence: CASSLSGQGYEQYF.

The chain is built from TRBV25-1 and TRBJ1-6; D perhaps matches TRBD1 (5 bases). V was cut by 1 base and J by 5 bases, with 9 bases left in between. Germline values: CDR1 MGHDK, CDR2 SYGVNS. There are 15 residues in the CDR3. The CDR3 bases are TGTGCCAGCAGTGAATTGGGGGGGAATAATTCACCCCTCCACTTT. Translation: CASSELGGNNSPLHF. Combining the CDR3 with reference TRBV25-1 and TRBJ1-6 gives the whole variable domain EADIYQTPRYLVIGTGKKITLECSQTMGHDKMYWYQQDPGMELHLIHYSYGVNSTEKGDLSSESTVSRIRTEHFPLTLESARPSHTSQYLCASSELGGNNSPLHFGNGTRLTVT.

The V and J genes are TRBV7-8 and TRBJ1-5; 8 bases are shared with TRBD1. Germline CDR1 and CDR2: SGHVS and FQNEAQ. CDR3 length: 15 residues. V was pared by 5 bases and J by 6 bases, with 9 bases of the junction left unmatched. The CDR3, as DNA: TGTGCCAGCAGCCCCGGGCAGGGGGCTAGTCAGCCCCAGCATTTT. Amino acid sequence: CASSPGQGASQPQHF.

This sequence joins TRBV18 and TRBJ1-2; D is undetermined. The CDR3 is made up of 13 amino acids. The germline V gene encodes CDR1 KGHSH and CDR2 LQKENI. V was cut by 2 bases and J by 2 bases, with 6 bases left in between. The CDR3 nucleotides read TGTGCCAGCTCACCAGCGACAAACTATGGCTACACCTTC. Protein sequence: CASSPATNYGYTF.

The rearrangement uses TRBV7-2 and TRBJ2-7, with 14 bases fitting TRBD2. This CDR3 contains 18 residues. The germline gives CDR1 SGHTA, CDR2 FQGNSA. V lost 5 bases to trimming and J lost 5 bases; unmatched junction nucleotides: 14. In DNA form, the CDR3 reads TGTGCCAGCAGCCTCCCCCGACTAGCGGGAGGGACTACCCACGAGCAGTACTTC. Amino acids: CASSLPRLAGGTTHEQYF.

The chain is built from TRBV9 and TRBJ1-6; D unresolved. Germline V CDR1 and CDR2: SGDLS, YYNGEE. The CDR3 consists of 21 residues. Trimming stripped 4 bases from V and 3 bases from J, with 29 bases between. This CDR3 reads CASSSSESQRPTRNYNSPLHF. The CDR3 coding sequence is TGTGCCAGCAGCTCCTCCGAGTCCCAACGACCGACAAGAAACTATAATTCACCCCTCCACTTT. Based on the CDR3 plus reference TRBV9 and TRBJ1-6, the full variable domain is DSGVTQTPKHLITATGQRVTLRCSPRSGDLSVYWYQQSLDQGLQFLIQYYNGEERAKGNILERFSAQQFPDLHSELNLSSLELGDSALYFCASSSSESQRPTRNYNSPLHFGNGTRLTVT.

V is TRBV12-3 or TRBV12-4 and J is TRBJ2-2, with D uncertain. The CDR3 consists of 12 residues. The V gene lost 3 bases and the J gene lost 6 bases, with 5 bases spanning the gap. The CDR3 nucleotides are TGTGCCAGCAGTTTTATCTCCGGGGAGCTGTTTTTT. It yields the protein CASSFISGELFF.

The genes are TRBV7-8 and TRBJ1-6; a possible D gene is TRBD1 (5 bases). The V and J ends lost 3 bases and 7 bases respectively, with 13 bases between them. This CDR3 region has 15 residues. Germline V gives CDR1 SGHVS, CDR2 FQNEAQ. The CDR3 nucleotides read TGTGCCAGCAGCTTTTGGGGCGGGGAGAATTCACCCCTCCACTTT. Translated: CASSFWGGENSPLHF.

The chain carries TRBV4-3 and TRBJ1-4; maybe TRBD1 (5 bases). The germline V gene has CDR1 LGHNA and CDR2 YSLEER. The V end was cut by 6 bases, the J end by 3 bases, with 14 bases between. The CDR3 has 15 amino acids. The CDR3 bases are TGCGCCAGCAGGAAGCTTGGGGGGGCTAATGAAAAACTGTTTTTT. Residues: CASRKLGGANEKLFF.

The J gene is TRBJ2-7, the V gene TRBV5-1, with TRBD2 as a possible D gene (6 bases). The germline CDR1 and CDR2 sequences are SGHRS and YFSETQ. V lost 4 bases to trimming and J lost 6 bases, with 26 bases between them. The CDR3 covers 17 residues. CDR3 loop: CASSPRQGSGGGVEQYF. In DNA form, the CDR3 reads TGCGCCAGCAGCCCCCGACAAGGATCGGGCGGAGGGGTCGAGCAGTACTTC.